Described below is a single T cell receptor (beta chain) sequence and its context. The antigen is unknown. This table comes from immunoSEQ multiplex PCR, and its TCRdb copy is limited to in-frame clones, with some not included. The sample holds 140,000 or so clones, about 91% seen once. This sample stems from a study of T cell responses to AZD1222 COVID-19 vaccine. Study-wide results and caveats: Among vaccine-associated CD4 TCRs, coverage spanned spike, with dominance at 160-218 and 743-854. Clonal diversity was possibly underestimated, and the donors were mostly white British, with more females. Only 5 or 6 people who got AZD1222 tested seropositive at baseline.

CDR1 SGDLS and CDR2 YYNGEE come from the germline V gene. The CDR3 is 14 residues long. V was clipped by 1 base and J by 0 bases, with 7 bases between them. This material consisted of peripheral blood, taken on day 0 of AZD1222 vaccination. This chain joins TRBV9 and TRBJ1-2, with no clear D. This clonotype originated in an adult in good health. This CDR3 reads CASSVNLANYGYTF. The CDR3 DNA follows: TGTGCCAGCAGCGTAAATCTAGCTAACTATGGCTACACCTTC.